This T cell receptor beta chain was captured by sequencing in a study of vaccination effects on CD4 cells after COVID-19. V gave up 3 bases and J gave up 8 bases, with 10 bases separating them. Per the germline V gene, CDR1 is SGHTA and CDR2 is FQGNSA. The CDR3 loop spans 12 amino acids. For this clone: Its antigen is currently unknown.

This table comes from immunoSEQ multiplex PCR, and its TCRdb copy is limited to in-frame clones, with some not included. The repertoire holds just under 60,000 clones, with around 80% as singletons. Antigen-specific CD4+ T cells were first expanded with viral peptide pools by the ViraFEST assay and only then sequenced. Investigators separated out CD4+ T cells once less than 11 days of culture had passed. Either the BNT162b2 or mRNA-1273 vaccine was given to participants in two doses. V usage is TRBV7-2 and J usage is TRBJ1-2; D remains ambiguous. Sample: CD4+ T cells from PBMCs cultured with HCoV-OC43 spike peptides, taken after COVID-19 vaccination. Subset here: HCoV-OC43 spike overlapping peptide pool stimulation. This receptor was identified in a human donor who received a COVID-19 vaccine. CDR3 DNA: TGTGCCAGCAGCTTTTATTCGGGGGGCTACACCTTC. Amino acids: CASSFYSGGYTF.